This T cell receptor beta chain emerged from a study of blood T cell repertoires in COVID-19. The overall study: Samples representing acute and convalescent COVID-19 were sourced from the United States, Italy and Spain. Sample material is recorded as cDNA or gDNA derived from T cells, B-cell-depleted T cells, or PBMCs.

This CDR3 contains 14 residues. V was trimmed by 0 bases and J by 0 bases, leaving 4 bases between them. The V gene's germline CDR1 is SGHRS and CDR2 YFSETQ. Per the authors' pipeline: Cell counts per sample came from amplifying reference gene primers. Here immunoSEQ multiplex PCR was the method, and the copy in TCRdb shows in-frame clones only, minus some. V, J and clone size reflect that table, while D and trimming were determined from the DNA. Of about 130,000 clones in the sample, over 80% were seen once. This TCR was sampled from a man aged 55-75 years with acute or convalescent COVID-19. The genes are TRBV5-1 and TRBJ2-1; unclear D gene. The sequencing sample was made of peripheral blood. The CDR3 loop reads CASSLVLSYNEQFF. The CDR3 DNA follows: TGCGCCAGCAGCTTGGTACTCTCCTACAATGAGCAGTTCTTC.